What follows are 10 T cell receptor beta chains derived from one specimen sequenced in a study of cytomegalovirus exposure and HLA in healthy donors. The PCR was carried out with 60 Vbeta primers and 13 Jbeta primers. Method: immunoSEQ multiplex PCR; TCRdb's copy keeps in-frame clones and lacks some. The sample comprises around 100,000 clones, roughly 88% of which are singletons, and less than 1.5% rests with the top ten. Sequenced: PBMCs. These receptors originate from a woman between 18 and 30 years old in good health and CMV-seronegative.

V usage is TRBV5-5 and J usage is TRBJ2-7; 7 bases are a match to TRBD2. This CDR3 spans 16 amino acids. The V gene end was trimmed by 1 base and the J gene end by 3 bases; junction bases not matched to a gene: 10. CDR1 and CDR2 (germline): SGHKS, YYEKEE (reference sequence). The CDR3 protein is CASSLFVGGGGYEQYF. Here the CDR3 DNA reads TGTGCCAGCAGCTTGTTCGTGGGCGGGGGAGGCTACGAGCAGTACTTC. Supplemented by reference TRBV5-5 and TRBJ2-7, the full variable domain reads DAGVTQSPTHLIKTRGQQVTLRCSPISGHKSVSWYQQVLGQGPQFIFQYYEKEERGRGNFPDRFSARQFPNYSSELNVNALLLGDSALYLCASSLFVGGGGYEQYFGPGTRLTVT.

V and J are TRBV2 and TRBJ1-3; D is undetermined. The CDR3 is 19 amino acids. CDR1 and CDR2 from the germline V gene are SNHLY and FYNNEI. Trimming cost V 0 bases and J 0 bases, with 18 bases left between them. Here the CDR3 DNA reads TGTGCCAGCAGTGAAGCGCTTCAGTTGGAGGCCACCTCTGGAAACACCATATATTTT. Its protein product is CASSEALQLEATSGNTIYF.

V usage is TRBV14 and J usage is TRBJ2-1; maybe TRBD1 (5 bases). This CDR3 has 14 residues. Per the germline V gene, CDR1 is SGHDN and CDR2 is FVKESK. V was cut by 4 bases and J by 10 bases, with 17 bases left in between. CDR3 sequence reads: CASSRSRGYGEQFF. CDR3 coding DNA: TGTGCCAGCAGCCGTTCAAGGGGTTATGGAGAGCAGTTCTTC.

In DNA form, the CDR3 reads TGTGCCAGCAGCGTATCCGGGAGTGGGTACGAGCAGTACTTC. It encodes CASSVSGSGYEQYF. The chain combines TRBV9 with TRBJ2-7; D may be TRBD2 (6 bases). Germline V gene lookup returns CDR1 SGDLS and CDR2 YYNGEE. CDR3 length: 14 amino acids. V gave up 1 base and J gave up 4 bases, with 12 bases separating them.

This chain links TRBV6-6 with TRBJ1-1, with D unclear. V lost 0 bases and J lost 3, with 8 bases in between. CDR3 length equals 14 residues. Looked up from germline, CDR1 is MNHNY and CDR2 is SVGAGI (reference sequence). CDR3 sequence reads: CASSYSWGDTEAFF. CDR3 in DNA: TGTGCCAGCAGTTACTCGTGGGGAGACACTGAAGCTTTCTTT.

The chain recombines TRBV11-1 with TRBJ2-1; 14 nucleotides agree with TRBD2. CDR3 length: 14 residues. The V and J ends lost 6 bases and 10 bases, in that order; junction bases with no gene match: 5. The germline CDR1 and CDR2 sequences are SGHAT and FQDESV (reference sequence). The DNA of the CDR3 is TGTGCCAGCAGGCGACTAGCGGGGGGGGGCGAGCAGTTCTTC. Translated, it gives CASRRLAGGGEQFF.

Turning to this clone: One end of the junction varies from germline; a read error may be responsible. Distinct nucleotide sequences in the sample also encode this CDR3. The rearrangement joins TRBV27 to TRBJ1-5, with D possibly being TRBD1 (6 bases). This CDR3 has 17 residues. The germline V gene encodes CDR1 MNHEY and CDR2 SMNVEV (reference sequence). The CDR3 loop is CASSKGQPYSRNQPQHF. The CDR3 nucleotides are TGCGCCAGCAGTAAAGGACAGCCATATTCTCGCAATCAGCCCCAGCATTTT.

The chain links TRBV19 to TRBJ2-6, with unresolved D. This CDR3 region has 15 residues. Trimming left V 2 bases short and J 0 bases short, with 5 bases between. Per germline, CDR1 LNHDA and CDR2 SQIVND (reference sequence). This CDR3 is CASSITVSGANVLTF. CDR3 sequence (DNA): TGTGCCAGTAGTATAACGGTCTCTGGGGCCAACGTCCTGACTTTC.

V usage is TRBV10-2 and J usage is TRBJ2-7, with TRBD2 matching 7 bases. Germline loops: CDR1 WSHSY, CDR2 SAAADI. CDR3 length: 13 residues. V gave up 8 bases and J gave up 3 bases; unmatched junction bases: 7. CDR3 in amino acids: CASSPGGGYEQYF. In DNA, the CDR3 is TGCGCCAGCTCCCCGGGGGGAGGCTACGAGCAGTACTTC.

V and J are TRBV7-3 and TRBJ2-2; D call uncertain. V lost 4 bases and J lost 7, with 19 bases in between. This CDR3 is 16 amino acids long. Looked up from germline, CDR1 is SGHTA and CDR2 is FQGTGA. DNA for the CDR3: TGTGCCAGCAGCTCCGACCCCGGGTATGGTCTCGGGGAGCTGTTTTTT. Amino acids: CASSSDPGYGLGELFF.